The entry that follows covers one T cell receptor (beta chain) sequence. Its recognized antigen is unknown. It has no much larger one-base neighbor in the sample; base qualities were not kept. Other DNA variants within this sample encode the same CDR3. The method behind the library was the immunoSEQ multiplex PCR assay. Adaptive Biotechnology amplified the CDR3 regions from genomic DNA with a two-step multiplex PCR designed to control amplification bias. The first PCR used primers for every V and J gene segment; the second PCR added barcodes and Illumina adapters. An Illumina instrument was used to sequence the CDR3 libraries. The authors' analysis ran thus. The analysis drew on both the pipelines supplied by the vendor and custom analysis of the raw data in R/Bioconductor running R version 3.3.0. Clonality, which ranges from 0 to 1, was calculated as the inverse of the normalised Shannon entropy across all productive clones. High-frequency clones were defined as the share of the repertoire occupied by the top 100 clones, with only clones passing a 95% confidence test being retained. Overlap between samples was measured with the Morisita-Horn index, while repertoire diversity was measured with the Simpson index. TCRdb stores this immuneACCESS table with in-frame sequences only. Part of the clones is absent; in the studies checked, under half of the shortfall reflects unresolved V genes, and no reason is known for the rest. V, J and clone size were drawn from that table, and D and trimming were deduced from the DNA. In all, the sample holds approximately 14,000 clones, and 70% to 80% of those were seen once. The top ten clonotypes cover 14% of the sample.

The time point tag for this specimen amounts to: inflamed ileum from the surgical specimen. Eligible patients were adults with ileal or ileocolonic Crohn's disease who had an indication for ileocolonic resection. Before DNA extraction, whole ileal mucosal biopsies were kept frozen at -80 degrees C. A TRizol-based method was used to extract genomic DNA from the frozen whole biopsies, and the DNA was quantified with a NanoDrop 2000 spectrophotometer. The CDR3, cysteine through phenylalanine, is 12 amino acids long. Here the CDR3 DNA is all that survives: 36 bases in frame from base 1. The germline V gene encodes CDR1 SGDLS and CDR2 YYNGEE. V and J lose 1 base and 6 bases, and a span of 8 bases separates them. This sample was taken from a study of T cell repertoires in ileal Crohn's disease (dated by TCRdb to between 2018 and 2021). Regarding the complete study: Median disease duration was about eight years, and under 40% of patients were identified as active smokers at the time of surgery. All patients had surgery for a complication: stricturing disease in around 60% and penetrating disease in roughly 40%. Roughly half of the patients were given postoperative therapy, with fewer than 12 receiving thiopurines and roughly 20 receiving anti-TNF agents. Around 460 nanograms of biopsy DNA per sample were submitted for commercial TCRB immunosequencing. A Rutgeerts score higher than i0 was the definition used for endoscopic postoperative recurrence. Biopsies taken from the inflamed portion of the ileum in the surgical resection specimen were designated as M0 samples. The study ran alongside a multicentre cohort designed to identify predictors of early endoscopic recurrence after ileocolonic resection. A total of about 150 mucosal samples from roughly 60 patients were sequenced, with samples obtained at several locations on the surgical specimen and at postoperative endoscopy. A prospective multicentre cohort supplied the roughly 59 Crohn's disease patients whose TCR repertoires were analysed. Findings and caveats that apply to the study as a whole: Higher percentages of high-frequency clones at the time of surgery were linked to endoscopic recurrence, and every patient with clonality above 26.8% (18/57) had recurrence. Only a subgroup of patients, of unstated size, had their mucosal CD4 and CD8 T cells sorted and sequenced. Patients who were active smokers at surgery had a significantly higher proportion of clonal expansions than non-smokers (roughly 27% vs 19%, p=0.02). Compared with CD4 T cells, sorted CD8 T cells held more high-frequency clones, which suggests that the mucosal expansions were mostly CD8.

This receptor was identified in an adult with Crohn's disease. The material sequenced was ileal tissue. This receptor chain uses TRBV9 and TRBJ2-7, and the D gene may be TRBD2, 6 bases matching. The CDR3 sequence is CASSVQGGEQYF. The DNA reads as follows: TGTGCCAGCAGCGTACAGGGAGGCGAGCAGTACTTC.